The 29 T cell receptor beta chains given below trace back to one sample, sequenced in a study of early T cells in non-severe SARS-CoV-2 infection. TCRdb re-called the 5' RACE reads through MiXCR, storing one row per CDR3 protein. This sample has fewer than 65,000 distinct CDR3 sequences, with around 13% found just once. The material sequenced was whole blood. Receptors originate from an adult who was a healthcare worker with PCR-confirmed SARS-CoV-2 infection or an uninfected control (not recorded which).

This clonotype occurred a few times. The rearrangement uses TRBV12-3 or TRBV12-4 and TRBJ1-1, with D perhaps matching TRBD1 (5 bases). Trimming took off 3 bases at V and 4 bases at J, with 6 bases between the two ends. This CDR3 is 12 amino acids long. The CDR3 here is CASSLRGTEAFF. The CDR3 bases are TGTGCCAGCAGTTTGAGGGGCACTGAAGCTTTCTTT.

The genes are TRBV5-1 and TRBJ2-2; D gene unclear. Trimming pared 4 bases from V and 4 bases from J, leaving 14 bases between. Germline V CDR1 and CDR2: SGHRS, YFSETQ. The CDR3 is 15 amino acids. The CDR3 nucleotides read TGCGCCAGCAGCCCGCCTTCTCGCTCCACCGGGGAGCTGTTTTTT. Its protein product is CASSPPSRSTGELFF.

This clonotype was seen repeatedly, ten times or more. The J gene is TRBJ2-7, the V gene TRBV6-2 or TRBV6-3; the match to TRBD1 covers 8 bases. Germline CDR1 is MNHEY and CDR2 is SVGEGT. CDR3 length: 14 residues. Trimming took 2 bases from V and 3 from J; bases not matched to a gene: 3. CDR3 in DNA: TGTGCCAGCAGTTACAGGGACAGGTACTACGAGCAGTACTTC. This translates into CASSYRDRYYEQYF.

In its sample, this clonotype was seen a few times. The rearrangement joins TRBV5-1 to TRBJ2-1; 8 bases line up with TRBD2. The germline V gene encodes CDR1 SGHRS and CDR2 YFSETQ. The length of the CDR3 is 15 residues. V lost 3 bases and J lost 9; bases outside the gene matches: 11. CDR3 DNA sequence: TGCGCCAGCAGCTGGATGAGCGGGGGTCTACCTGAGCAGTTCTTC. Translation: CASSWMSGGLPEQFF.

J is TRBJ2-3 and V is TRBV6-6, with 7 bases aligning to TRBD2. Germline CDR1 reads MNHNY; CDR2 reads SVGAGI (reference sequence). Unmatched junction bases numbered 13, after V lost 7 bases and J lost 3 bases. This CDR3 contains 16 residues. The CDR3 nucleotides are TGTGCCAGCATTGGCGGGAGCGGCCTAGCGACAGATACGCAGTATTTT. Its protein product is CASIGGSGLATDTQYF.

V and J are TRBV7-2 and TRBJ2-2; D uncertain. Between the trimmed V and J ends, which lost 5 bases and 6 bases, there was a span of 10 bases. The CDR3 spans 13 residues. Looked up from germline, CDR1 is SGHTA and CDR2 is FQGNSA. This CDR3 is CASSPPIAGELFF. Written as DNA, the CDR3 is TGTGCCAGCAGCCCCCCCATTGCCGGGGAGCTGTTTTTT.

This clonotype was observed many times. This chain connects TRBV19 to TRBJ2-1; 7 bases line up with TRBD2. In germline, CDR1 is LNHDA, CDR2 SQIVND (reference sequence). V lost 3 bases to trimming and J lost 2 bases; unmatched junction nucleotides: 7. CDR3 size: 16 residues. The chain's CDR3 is CASSIGGVRAYNEQFF. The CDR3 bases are TGTGCCAGTAGTATTGGGGGGGTTCGCGCCTACAATGAGCAGTTCTTC.

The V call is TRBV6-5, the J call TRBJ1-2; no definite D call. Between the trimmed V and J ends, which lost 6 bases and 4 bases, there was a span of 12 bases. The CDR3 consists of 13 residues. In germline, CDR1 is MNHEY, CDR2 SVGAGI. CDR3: CASSLPNGYGYTF. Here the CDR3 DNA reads TGTGCCAGCAGCCTCCCCAATGGCTATGGCTACACCTTC.

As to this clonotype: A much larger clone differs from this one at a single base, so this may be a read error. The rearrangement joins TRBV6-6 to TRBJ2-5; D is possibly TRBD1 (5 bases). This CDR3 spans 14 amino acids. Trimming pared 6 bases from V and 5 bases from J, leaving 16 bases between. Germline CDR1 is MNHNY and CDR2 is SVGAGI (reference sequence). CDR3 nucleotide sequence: TGTGCCAGCAGACCAGGGATAGGGGCCGAGACCCAGTACTTC. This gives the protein CASRPGIGAETQYF.

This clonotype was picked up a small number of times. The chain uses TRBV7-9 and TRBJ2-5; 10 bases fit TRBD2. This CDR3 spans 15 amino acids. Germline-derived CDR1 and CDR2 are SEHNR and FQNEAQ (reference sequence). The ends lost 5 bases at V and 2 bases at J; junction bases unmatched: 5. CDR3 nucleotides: TGTGCCAGCAGCCCAGCGGGGGGGGTACAAGAGACCCAGTACTTC. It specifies CASSPAGGVQETQYF.

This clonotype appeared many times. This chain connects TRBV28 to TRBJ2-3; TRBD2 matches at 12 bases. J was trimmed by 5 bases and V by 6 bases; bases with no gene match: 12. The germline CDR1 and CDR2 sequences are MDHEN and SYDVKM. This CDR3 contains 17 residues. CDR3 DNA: TGTGCCAGCAGGGCAACCCTAGCGGGGGGGCTTGGAGATACGCAGTATTTT. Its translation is CASRATLAGGLGDTQYF.

CDR3 loop: CASSISGQNYGYTF. DNA of the CDR3: TGCGCCAGCAGTATATCGGGACAGAACTATGGCTACACCTTC. The rearrangement joins TRBV5-1 to TRBJ1-2; 7 bases agree with TRBD1. The CDR3 spans 14 residues. V shed 5 bases and J 2 bases; nucleotides not matched to a gene: 6. Germline V gene sequence: CDR1 SGHRS, CDR2 YFSETQ.

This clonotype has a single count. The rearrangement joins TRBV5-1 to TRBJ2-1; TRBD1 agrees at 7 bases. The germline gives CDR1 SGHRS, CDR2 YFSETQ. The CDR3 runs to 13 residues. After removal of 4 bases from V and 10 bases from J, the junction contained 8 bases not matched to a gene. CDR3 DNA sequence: TGCGCCAGCAGCAAAGGCAGGGGGTACGAGCAGTTCTTC. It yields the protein CASSKGRGYEQFF.

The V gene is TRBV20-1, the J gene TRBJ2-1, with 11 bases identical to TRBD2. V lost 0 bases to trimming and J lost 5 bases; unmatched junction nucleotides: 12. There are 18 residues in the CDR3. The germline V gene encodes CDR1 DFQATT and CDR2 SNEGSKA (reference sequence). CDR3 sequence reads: CSARDLWQTSGADNEQFF. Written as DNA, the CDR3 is TGCAGTGCTAGAGATCTGTGGCAGACTAGCGGGGCCGACAATGAGCAGTTCTTC.

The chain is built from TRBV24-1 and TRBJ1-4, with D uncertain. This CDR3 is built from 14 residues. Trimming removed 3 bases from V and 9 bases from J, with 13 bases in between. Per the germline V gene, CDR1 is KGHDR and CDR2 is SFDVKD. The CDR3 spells CATSDRIEGQKLFF. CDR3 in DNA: TGTGCCACCAGTGATCGGATCGAAGGGCAAAAACTGTTTTTT.

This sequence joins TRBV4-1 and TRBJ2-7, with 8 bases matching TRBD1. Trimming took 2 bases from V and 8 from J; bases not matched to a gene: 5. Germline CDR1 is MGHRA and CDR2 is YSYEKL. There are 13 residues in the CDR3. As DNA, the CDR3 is TGCGCCAGCAGCCAACCCGGACAGGGCAAGCAGTACTTC. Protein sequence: CASSQPGQGKQYF.

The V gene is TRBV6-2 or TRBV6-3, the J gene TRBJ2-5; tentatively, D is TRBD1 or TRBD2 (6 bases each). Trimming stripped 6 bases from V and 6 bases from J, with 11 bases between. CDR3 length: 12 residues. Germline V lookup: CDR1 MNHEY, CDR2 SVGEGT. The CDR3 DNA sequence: TGTGCCAGCAGACAGGGCGGGAAGACCCAGTACTTC. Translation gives CASRQGGKTQYF.

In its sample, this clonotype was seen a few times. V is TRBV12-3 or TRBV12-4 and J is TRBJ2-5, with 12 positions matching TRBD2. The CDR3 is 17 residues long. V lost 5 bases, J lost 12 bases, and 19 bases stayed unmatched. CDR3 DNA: TGTGCCAGCAGTCTACAAACTAGCGGGGGGCTCACCCGTACTAAGTACTTC. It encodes CASSLQTSGGLTRTKYF.

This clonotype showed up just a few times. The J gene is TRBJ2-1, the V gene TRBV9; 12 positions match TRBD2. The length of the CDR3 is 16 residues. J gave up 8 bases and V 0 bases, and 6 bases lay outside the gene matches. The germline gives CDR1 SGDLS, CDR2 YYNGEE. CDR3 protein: CASSVDRLAGVDEQFF. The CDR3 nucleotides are TGTGCCAGCAGCGTAGATCGACTAGCGGGGGTAGATGAGCAGTTCTTC.

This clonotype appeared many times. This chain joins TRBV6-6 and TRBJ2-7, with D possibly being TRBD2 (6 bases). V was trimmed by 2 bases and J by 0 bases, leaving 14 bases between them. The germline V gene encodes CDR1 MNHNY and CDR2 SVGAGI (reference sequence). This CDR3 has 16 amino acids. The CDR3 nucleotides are TGTGCCAGCAGTTACGCGGAAGGAGGGGACTCCTACGAGCAGTACTTC. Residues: CASSYAEGGDSYEQYF.

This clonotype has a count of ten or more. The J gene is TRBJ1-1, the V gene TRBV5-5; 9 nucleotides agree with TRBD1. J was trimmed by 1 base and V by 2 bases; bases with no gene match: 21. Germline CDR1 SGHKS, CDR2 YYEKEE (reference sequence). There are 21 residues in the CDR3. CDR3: CASSLQNLGQGTRFRNTEAFF. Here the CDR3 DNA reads TGTGCCAGCAGCTTACAAAATCTAGGACAGGGGACCCGGTTTAGGAACACTGAAGCTTTCTTT.

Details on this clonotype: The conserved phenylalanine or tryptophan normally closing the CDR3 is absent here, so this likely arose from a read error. CDR3 nucleotide sequence: TGTGCCAGCAGTAGGAGCAGTGAGACCCAGTACTCC. Translation gives CASSRSSETQYS. The V call is TRBV6-1, the J call TRBJ2-5; D unclear. CDR3 size: 12 residues. Between the trimmed V and J ends, which lost 5 bases and 5 bases, there was a span of 9 bases. Germline-derived CDR1 and CDR2 are MNHNS and SASEGT.

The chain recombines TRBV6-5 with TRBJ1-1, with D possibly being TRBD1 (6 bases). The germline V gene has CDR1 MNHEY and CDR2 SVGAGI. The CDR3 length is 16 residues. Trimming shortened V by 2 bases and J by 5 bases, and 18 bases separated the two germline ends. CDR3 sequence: CASSYDPGPRGTEAFF. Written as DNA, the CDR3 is TGTGCCAGCAGTTACGACCCGGGACCCAGGGGTACTGAAGCTTTCTTT.

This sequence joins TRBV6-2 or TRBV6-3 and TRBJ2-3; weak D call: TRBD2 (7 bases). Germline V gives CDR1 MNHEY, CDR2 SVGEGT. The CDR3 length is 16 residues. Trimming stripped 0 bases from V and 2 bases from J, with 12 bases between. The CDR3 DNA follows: TGTGCCAGCAGTTACTCGGGGGGGCCCGACACAGATACGCAGTATTTT. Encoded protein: CASSYSGGPDTDTQYF.

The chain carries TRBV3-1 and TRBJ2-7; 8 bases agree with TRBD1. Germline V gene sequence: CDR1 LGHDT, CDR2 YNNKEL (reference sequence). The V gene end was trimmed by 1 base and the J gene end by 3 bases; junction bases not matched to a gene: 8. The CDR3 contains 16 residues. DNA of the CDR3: TGTGCCAGCAGCCAAGCGGTCTTGACAGGGGACTACGAGCAGTACTTC. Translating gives CASSQAVLTGDYEQYF.

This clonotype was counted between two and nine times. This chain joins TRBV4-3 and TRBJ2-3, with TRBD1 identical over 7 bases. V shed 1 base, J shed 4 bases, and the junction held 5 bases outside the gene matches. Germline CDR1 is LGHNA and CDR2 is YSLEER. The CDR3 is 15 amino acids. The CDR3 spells CASSQGATGSDTQYF. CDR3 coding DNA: TGCGCCAGCAGCCAAGGCGCGACAGGGTCAGATACGCAGTATTTT.

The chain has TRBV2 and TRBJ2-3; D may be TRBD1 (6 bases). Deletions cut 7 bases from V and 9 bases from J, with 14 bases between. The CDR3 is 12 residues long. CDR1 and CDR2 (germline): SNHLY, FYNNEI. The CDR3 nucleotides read TGTGCCAGCAAATCTACAGGGTACACGCAGTATTTT. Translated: CASKSTGYTQYF.

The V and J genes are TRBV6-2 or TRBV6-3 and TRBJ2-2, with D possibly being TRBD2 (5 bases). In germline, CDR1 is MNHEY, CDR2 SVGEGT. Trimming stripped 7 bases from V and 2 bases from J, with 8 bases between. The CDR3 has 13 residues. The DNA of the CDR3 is TGTGCCAGCACCCGGGGTAACACCGGGGAGCTGTTTTTT. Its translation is CASTRGNTGELFF.

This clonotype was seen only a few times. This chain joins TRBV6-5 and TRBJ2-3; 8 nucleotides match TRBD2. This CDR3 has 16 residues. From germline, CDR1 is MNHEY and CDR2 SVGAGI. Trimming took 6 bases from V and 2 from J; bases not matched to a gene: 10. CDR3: CASSKAGTRNTDTQYF. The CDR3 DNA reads TGTGCCAGCAGCAAAGCCGGGACTAGAAACACAGATACGCAGTATTTT.